These 23 T cell receptor beta chains came from one sample sequenced in a study of blood T cell repertoires in COVID-19. Sequenced by immunoSEQ multiplex PCR; TCRdb stores in-frame clones only, minus some. The sample holds some 250,000 clones, approximately 80% seen once. Sequencing was performed on peripheral blood. The receptors derive from a man aged 35 to 55 with acute or convalescent COVID-19.

The chain carries TRBV2 and TRBJ1-3, with D possibly matching TRBD1 (5 bases). CDR3 length: 12 amino acids. The V end lost 11 bases, the J end lost 2 bases, and 10 bases lay between the germline ends. Per the germline V gene, CDR1 is SNHLY and CDR2 is FYNNEI. The CDR3 nucleotides read TGTGCCGGTGCGGGGGCTGGAAACACCATATATTTT. Its translation: CAGAGAGNTIYF.

CDR3 coding DNA: TGCGCCAGCAGCTTGGGGTCTCATAGCACCGGGGAGCTGTTTTTT. Encoded protein: CASSLGSHSTGELFF. The V and J genes are TRBV5-1 and TRBJ2-2; the D is unclear. The V gene's germline CDR1 is SGHRS and CDR2 YFSETQ. With 0 bases removed from V and 4 bases from J, the gap between germline ends came to 10 bases. This CDR3 has 15 residues. The whole variable domain, filled in from reference TRBV5-1 and TRBJ2-2, reads KAGVTQTPRYLIKTRGQQVTLSCSPISGHRSVSWYQQTPGQGLQFLFEYFSETQRNKGNFPGRFSGRQFSNSRSEMNVSTLELGDSALYLCASSLGSHSTGELFFGEGSRLTVL.

This chain uses TRBV19 with TRBJ1-2, with no clear D. The CDR3 runs to 14 residues. Trimming left V 6 bases short and J 5 bases short, with 16 bases between. Per germline, CDR1 LNHDA and CDR2 SQIVND (reference sequence). The chain's CDR3 is CASRVGDFGYGYTF. The DNA for the CDR3 is TGTGCCAGTAGGGTGGGAGATTTTGGGTATGGCTACACCTTC.

J is TRBJ2-7 and V is TRBV10-3, with D possibly matching TRBD1 (6 bases). CDR3 length: 14 residues. V lost 7 bases, J lost 2 bases, and 15 bases lay in between. Germline CDR1 ENHRY, CDR2 SYGVKD. In nucleotides, the CDR3 is TGTGCCATCATGCAGACAGGCGCTCCCTACGAGCAGTACTTC. This gives the protein CAIMQTGAPYEQYF.

This chain connects TRBV2 to TRBJ2-2; the D gene is possibly TRBD1 (5 bases). Germline V gives CDR1 SNHLY, CDR2 FYNNEI. Trimming took 4 bases from V and 4 from J, leaving 7 bases between them. CDR3 length: 13 residues. The chain's CDR3 is CASSVDTTGELFF. The DNA for the CDR3 is TGTGCCAGCAGTGTGGACACCACCGGGGAGCTGTTTTTT.

This clone was seen once. This chain links TRBV5-1 with TRBJ2-3; TRBD2 aligns across 9 bases. Germline values: CDR1 SGHRS, CDR2 YFSETQ. Trimming took 8 bases from V and 5 from J; bases not matched to a gene: 3. This CDR3 comprises 12 residues. The CDR3 spells CASSGGGDTQYF. CDR3 DNA: TGCGCCAGTAGCGGGGGCGGAGATACGCAGTATTTT.

The chain joins TRBV5-1 to TRBJ1-1; weak D call: TRBD1 (6 bases). With 4 bases removed from V and 3 bases from J, the gap between germline ends came to 10 bases. Germline V gene sequence: CDR1 SGHRS, CDR2 YFSETQ. The CDR3 loop spans 13 amino acids. CDR3 DNA: TGCGCCAGCAGCCCCACAGGGTACACTGAAGCTTTCTTT. Its translation is CASSPTGYTEAFF.

The chain uses TRBV5-5 and TRBJ2-5; D might be TRBD1 (6 bases). Between the trimmed V and J ends, which lost 0 bases and 5 bases, there was a span of 11 bases. Germline V lookup: CDR1 SGHKS, CDR2 YYEKEE (reference sequence). The CDR3 runs to 14 residues. In DNA form, the CDR3 reads TGTGCCAGCAGCTTGGAGGGGGTCCGTGAGACCCAGTACTTC. Translated: CASSLEGVRETQYF.

The chain carries TRBV6-1 and TRBJ1-4; D not resolved. Germline CDR1 reads MNHNS; CDR2 reads SASEGT. The CDR3 is 14 amino acids. Trimming stripped 2 bases from V and 8 bases from J, with 12 bases between. The CDR3 nucleotides are TGTGCCAGCAGTGAATCGGGATTGGGCGAAAAACTGTTTTTT. Its translation is CASSESGLGEKLFF.

The CDR3 reads CASSPNRRTTPYNEQFF. DNA of the CDR3: TGTGCCAGCAGTCCGAATCGGCGGACTACCCCCTACAATGAGCAGTTCTTC. The V gene is TRBV7-6, the J gene TRBJ2-1; TRBD2 might be the D (6 bases). CDR1 is SGHVS, CDR2 FNYEAQ, per germline. Deletions cut 6 bases from V and 2 bases from J, with 20 bases between. The CDR3 length is 17 residues.

The genes are TRBV5-6 and TRBJ1-2; 9 bases fit TRBD1. In germline, CDR1 is SGHDT, CDR2 YYEEEE. The V segment lost 4 bases and the J segment 2 bases; nucleotides outside the gene matches: 6. The length of the CDR3 is 15 residues. The DNA of the CDR3 is TGTGCCAGCAGCGCCGGGACAGGGTGGAACTATGGCTACACCTTC. Translating it yields CASSAGTGWNYGYTF. Full variable domain (rest looked up from reference TRBV5-6 and TRBJ1-2): DAGVTQSPTHLIKTRGQQVTLRCSPKSGHDTVSWYQQALGQGPQFIFQYYEEEERQRGNFPDRFSGHQFPNYSSELNVNALLLGDSALYLCASSAGTGWNYGYTFGSGTRLTVV.

This clone was found a few times. The chain employs TRBV10-3 and TRBJ2-2, with D possibly TRBD2 on 5 matching bases. Between the trimmed V and J ends, which lost 10 bases and 5 bases, there was a span of 17 bases. The germline V gene has CDR1 ENHRY and CDR2 SYGVKD. The CDR3 has 14 amino acids. The CDR3 bases are TGTGCCACCTCAAACCCGTCGGGAACCGGGGAGCTGTTTTTT. This codes for CATSNPSGTGELFF.

This rearrangement joins TRBV12-3 or TRBV12-4 to TRBJ1-1; D remains ambiguous. Between the trimmed V and J ends, which lost 5 bases and 1 base, there was a span of 8 bases. The CDR3 covers 13 residues. The CDR3 nucleotides are TGTGCCAGCAGTCCGCGGTGGAACACTGAAGCTTTCTTT. This encodes CASSPRWNTEAFF.

Here the CDR3 DNA reads TGTGCCAGCAGTGAAATGTGGCAGGGCATTCAGCCCCAGCATTTT. It yields the protein CASSEMWQGIQPQHF. This chain connects TRBV6-1 to TRBJ1-5; D might be TRBD1 (5 bases). CDR1 is MNHNS, CDR2 SASEGT, per germline. V lost 2 bases to trimming and J lost 6 bases, with 14 bases between them. The CDR3 extends over 15 amino acids.

The gene calls are TRBV11-2 and TRBJ2-7; the match to TRBD2 covers 9 bases. The CDR3 consists of 16 residues. CDR1 and CDR2 (germline): SGHAT, FQNNGV. Trimming took 1 base from V and 2 from J; bases not matched to a gene: 6. The CDR3 region is CASSLATSGGPYEQYF. CDR3 in DNA: TGTGCCAGCAGCTTAGCGACTAGCGGCGGTCCCTACGAGCAGTACTTC.

The chain uses TRBV5-6 and TRBJ1-2; 7 positions match TRBD1. The CDR3 is made up of 15 amino acids. Trimming took 3 bases from V and 7 from J; bases not matched to a gene: 12. Germline CDR1 SGHDT, CDR2 YYEEEE. CDR3 protein: CASSWDSQHVSGYTF. CDR3 nucleotide sequence: TGTGCCAGCAGCTGGGACAGCCAGCACGTCAGTGGCTACACCTTC. The entire variable domain, with the rest obtained from reference TRBV5-6 and TRBJ1-2, is as follows: DAGVTQSPTHLIKTRGQQVTLRCSPKSGHDTVSWYQQALGQGPQFIFQYYEEEERQRGNFPDRFSGHQFPNYSSELNVNALLLGDSALYLCASSWDSQHVSGYTFGSGTRLTVV.

The CDR3 nucleotides read TGTGCCAGCAGCTTAGTAGGCCAGGCTGAGAAGTACTTC. It is translated as CASSLVGQAEKYF. The chain uses TRBV7-2 and TRBJ2-7; D gene uncertain. Germline V gene sequence: CDR1 SGHTA, CDR2 FQGNSA. V lost 1 base and J 11 bases, leaving 15 bases between the germline ends. This CDR3 has 13 amino acids.

The rearrangement links TRBV3-1 (or the pseudogene TRBV3-2) to TRBJ2-7; 7 bases are shared with TRBD2. Germline-derived CDR1 and CDR2 are LGHDT and YNNKEL (reference sequence). This CDR3 has 13 amino acids. Germline trimming cut 0 bases from V and 5 bases from J; bases unmatched to any gene: 1. Here the CDR3 reads CASSQDRGDEQYF. CDR3 DNA sequence: TGTGCCAGCAGCCAAGATCGGGGGGACGAGCAGTACTTC.

The chain couples TRBV27 to TRBJ1-1, with 8 bases aligning to TRBD1. V shed 3 bases, J shed 4 bases, and the junction held 4 bases outside the gene matches. Germline V gene data show CDR1 as MNHEY and CDR2 as SMNVEV (reference sequence). The CDR3 contains 14 residues. CDR3 in amino acids: CASSFQGAGTEAFF. CDR3 DNA sequence: TGTGCCAGCAGTTTTCAGGGGGCTGGCACTGAAGCTTTCTTT.

The chain has TRBV29-1 and TRBJ2-1; unclear D gene. The V and J ends lost 1 base and 3 bases respectively, with 16 bases between them. CDR1 is SQVTM and CDR2 is ANQGSEA in the germline V gene. The CDR3 is made up of 16 amino acids. This chain's CDR3 is CSVEGRLYNNYNEQFF. The DNA for the CDR3 is TGCAGCGTTGAAGGACGACTCTATAACAACTACAATGAGCAGTTCTTC.

The CDR3 DNA is TGTGCCAGCAGCAGGGACACTTCGAGCCACACCTTC. Its translation: CASSRDTSSHTF. The chain recombines TRBV5-4 with TRBJ1-2; weak D call: TRBD1 (6 bases). Germline V gene lookup returns CDR1 SGHNT and CDR2 YYREEE (reference sequence). V lost 4 bases and J lost 12, with 16 bases in between. The CDR3 runs to 12 residues.

The V and J genes are TRBV18 and TRBJ2-2, with 10 positions matching TRBD2. Trimming cost V 3 bases and J 2 bases; bases outside gene matches: 3. Germline lookup yields CDR1 KGHSH and CDR2 LQKENI. CDR3 length: 16 amino acids. The CDR3 nucleotides read TGTGCCAGCTCACCCACTAGCGGGACTAACACCGGGGAGCTGTTTTTT. Its translation is CASSPTSGTNTGELFF.

The gene calls are TRBV3-1 (or the pseudogene TRBV3-2) and TRBJ1-4, with 7 bases aligning to TRBD1. Germline loops: CDR1 LGHDT, CDR2 YNNKEL (reference sequence). The CDR3 contains 16 residues. The J segment lost 4 bases and the V segment lost 1 base, leaving 6 bases of the junction unmatched. The DNA of the CDR3 is TGTGCCAGCAGCCAAGTTTTGGGACAGAGTAATGAAAAACTGTTTTTT. Translating gives CASSQVLGQSNEKLFF.